This T cell receptor (beta chain) appears in the sequencing data of a study of shared clonotypes between healthy human individuals. Study details: The donor group consisted of two women and a few men, aged 18 to 49.

The assay used deep level. Profiled with immunoSEQ multiplex PCR; TCRdb holds only in-frame clones, not every one. The table includes fewer than 1.6 million clones, approximately 98.5% detected once. There are 15 residues in the CDR3. Trimming pared 7 bases from V and 0 bases from J, leaving 13 bases between. Germline V gene sequence: CDR1 SGHTA, CDR2 FQGNSA. The chain links TRBV7-2 to TRBJ1-5; the D gene is possibly TRBD1 (5 bases). Sample: naive CD4+ T cells sorted from blood. Regarding subset: CD45RA+ positively selected. This TCR derives from a man aged 25 to 40 in good health. CDR3 bases: TGTGCCAGCACCGAGACAGTCTATAGCAATCAGCCCCAGCATTTT. It specifies CASTETVYSNQPQHF. Based on the CDR3 plus reference TRBV7-2 and TRBJ1-5, the full variable domain is GAGVSQSPSNKVTEKGKDVELRCDPISGHTALYWYRQSLGQGLEFLIYFQGNSAPDKSGLPSDRFSAERTGGSVSTLTIQRTQQEDSAVYLCASTETVYSNQPQHFGDGTRLSIL.